These 4 T cell receptor beta chains share one sample of origin, sequenced in a study of T-cell reconstitution after alpha-beta-depleted transplantation in children. Unique molecular identifiers were used in preparing the TCRbeta library. A single record per CDR3 protein comes from TCRdb applying MiXCR to the PCR reads. The data contain some 840,000 distinct CDR3 sequences, roughly 15% of them singletons. The material sequenced was PBMCs, mostly from graft donor cells, taken 360 days after TCRalphabeta/CD19-depleted stem cell transplant. The receptor set was obtained from a male patient aged 5 to 17 who had a stem cell transplant for acute lymphoblastic leukemia, so the T cells may come from the graft donor.

This clonotype came up a few times. The chain uses TRBV18 and TRBJ2-7; D gene ambiguous. V was shortened by 2 bases and J by 0 bases, with 14 bases between the two germline ends. The CDR3 totals 16 residues. In germline, CDR1 is KGHSH, CDR2 LQKENI. This chain's CDR3 is CASSPLETRASYEQYF. The CDR3 coding sequence is TGTGCCAGCTCACCATTAGAAACTCGGGCCTCCTACGAGCAGTACTTC.

V usage is TRBV6-1 and J usage is TRBJ2-1, with D possibly being TRBD2 (5 bases). Trimming pared 6 bases from V and 10 bases from J, leaving 19 bases between. The CDR3 runs to 14 residues. The V gene's germline CDR1 is MNHNS and CDR2 SASEGT. The CDR3 nucleotides are TGTGCCAGCAGCAAAGGGAGAGGGCCTTGGGAGCAGTTCTTC. Its translation: CASSKGRGPWEQFF.

This clonotype was seen more than once but under ten times. This chain connects TRBV27 to TRBJ2-5; 8 nucleotides align to TRBD1. The CDR3 runs to 15 residues. V dropped 2 bases and J dropped 7; count of bases not matched to a gene: 9. Germline values: CDR1 MNHEY, CDR2 SMNVEV (reference sequence). CDR3: CASSLSPGGSGTQYF. In nucleotides, the CDR3 is TGTGCCAGCAGTTTAAGCCCAGGGGGCAGTGGGACCCAGTACTTC.

The chain employs TRBV4-1 and TRBJ2-5; 7 bases are a match to TRBD2. This CDR3 contains 14 residues. Per the germline V gene, CDR1 is MGHRA and CDR2 is YSYEKL. The V and J ends lost 2 bases and 5 bases, in that order; junction bases with no gene match: 5. CDR3 amino acids: CASSQLGLGETQYF. CDR3 in DNA: TGCGCCAGCAGCCAACTCGGACTAGGGGAGACCCAGTACTTC.